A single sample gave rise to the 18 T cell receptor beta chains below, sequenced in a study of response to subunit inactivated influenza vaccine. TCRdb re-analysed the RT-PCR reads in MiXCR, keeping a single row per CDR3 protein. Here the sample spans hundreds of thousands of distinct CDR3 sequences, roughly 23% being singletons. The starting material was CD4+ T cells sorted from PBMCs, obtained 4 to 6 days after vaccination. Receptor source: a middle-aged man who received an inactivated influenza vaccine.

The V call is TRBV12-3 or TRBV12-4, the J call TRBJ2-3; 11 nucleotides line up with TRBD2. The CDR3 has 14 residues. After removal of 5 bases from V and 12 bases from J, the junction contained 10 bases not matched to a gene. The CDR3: CASSPGTSGYAQYF. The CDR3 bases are TGTGCCAGCAGTCCCGGGACTAGCGGATATGCTCAGTATTTT.

This CDR3 reads CASSSLAGKGNEQFF. Here the CDR3 DNA reads TGTGCCAGCAGTTCCTTAGCGGGAAAGGGCAATGAGCAGTTCTTC. The rearrangement uses TRBV28 and TRBJ2-1; TRBD2 matches 8 bases. The trim removed 4 bases at V and 6 bases at J, leaving 8 bases unmatched. The germline V gene encodes CDR1 MDHEN and CDR2 SYDVKM. The CDR3 loop spans 15 amino acids.

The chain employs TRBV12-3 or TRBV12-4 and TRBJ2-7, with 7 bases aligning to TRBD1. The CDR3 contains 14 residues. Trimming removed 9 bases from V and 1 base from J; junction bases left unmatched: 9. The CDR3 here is CASSRWGQSYEQYF. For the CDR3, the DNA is TGTGCCAGTAGCCGATGGGGACAGTCCTACGAGCAGTACTTC.

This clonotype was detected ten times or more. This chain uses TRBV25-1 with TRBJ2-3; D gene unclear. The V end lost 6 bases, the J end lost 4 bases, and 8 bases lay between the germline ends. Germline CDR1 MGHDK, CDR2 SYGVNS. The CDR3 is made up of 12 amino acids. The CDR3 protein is CASSLFSDTQYF. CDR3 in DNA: TGTGCCAGCAGCCTTTTCTCAGATACGCAGTATTTT.

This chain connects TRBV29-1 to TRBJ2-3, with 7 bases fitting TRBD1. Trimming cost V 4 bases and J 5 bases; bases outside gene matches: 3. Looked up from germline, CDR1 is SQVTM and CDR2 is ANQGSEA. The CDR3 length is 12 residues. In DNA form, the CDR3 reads TGCAGCGTTGGATCAGGGGGAGATACGCAGTATTTT. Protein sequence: CSVGSGGDTQYF.

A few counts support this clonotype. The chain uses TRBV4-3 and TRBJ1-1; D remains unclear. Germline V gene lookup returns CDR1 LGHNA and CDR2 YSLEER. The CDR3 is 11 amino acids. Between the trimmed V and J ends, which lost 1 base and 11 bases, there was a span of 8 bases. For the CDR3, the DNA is TGCGCCAGCAGCCAAGGCACGTACGCTTTCTTT. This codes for CASSQGTYAFF.

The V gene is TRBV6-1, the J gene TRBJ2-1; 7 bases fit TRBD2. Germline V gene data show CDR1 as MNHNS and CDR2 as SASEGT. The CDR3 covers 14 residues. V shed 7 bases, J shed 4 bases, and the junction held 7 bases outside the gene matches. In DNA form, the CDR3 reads TGTGCCAGCATGAAGCGGGAAACTTACAATGAGCAGTTCTTC. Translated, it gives CASMKRETYNEQFF.

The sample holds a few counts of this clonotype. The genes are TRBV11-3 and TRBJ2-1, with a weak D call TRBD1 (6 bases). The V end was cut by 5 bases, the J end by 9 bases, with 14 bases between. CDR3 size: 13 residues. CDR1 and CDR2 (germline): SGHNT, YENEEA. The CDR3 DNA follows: TGTGCCAGCAGCGTGAACAGGGTCAGTGAGCAGTTCTTC. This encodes CASSVNRVSEQFF.

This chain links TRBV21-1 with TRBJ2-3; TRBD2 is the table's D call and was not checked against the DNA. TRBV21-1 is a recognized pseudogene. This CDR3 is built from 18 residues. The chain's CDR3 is CASNSRRDRFYSTDTQYF. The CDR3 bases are TGTGCCAGCAACTCCCGTAGGGACCGTTTCTACAGCACAGATACGCAGTATTTT.

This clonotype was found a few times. The CDR3 bases are TGTGCCAGCAGTTACCCCCTAGGGCTACAGGGGGCACGTCCGATTTCCTACGAGCAGTACTTC. Protein: CASSYPLGLQGARPISYEQYF. V usage is TRBV6-2 or TRBV6-3 and J usage is TRBJ2-7; 9 bases line up with TRBD1. The CDR3 loop spans 21 amino acids. Germline CDR1 and CDR2: MNHEY and SVGEGT. J was trimmed by 1 base and V by 2 bases; bases with no gene match: 21.

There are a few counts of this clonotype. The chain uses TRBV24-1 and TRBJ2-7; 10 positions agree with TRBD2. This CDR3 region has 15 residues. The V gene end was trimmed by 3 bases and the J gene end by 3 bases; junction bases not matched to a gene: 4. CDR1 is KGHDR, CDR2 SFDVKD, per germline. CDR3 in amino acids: CATSDGPSGSYEQYF. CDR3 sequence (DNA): TGTGCCACCAGTGATGGCCCTAGCGGGAGCTACGAGCAGTACTTC.

DNA of the CDR3: TGTGCCAGCAGTTACTCTTCTGGAAACACCATATATTTT. Amino acid sequence: CASSYSSGNTIYF. V usage is TRBV6-5 and J usage is TRBJ1-3; D unresolved. V lost 0 bases and J lost 1, with 1 base in between. CDR1 and CDR2 from the germline V gene are MNHEY and SVGAGI. The CDR3 runs 13 residues.

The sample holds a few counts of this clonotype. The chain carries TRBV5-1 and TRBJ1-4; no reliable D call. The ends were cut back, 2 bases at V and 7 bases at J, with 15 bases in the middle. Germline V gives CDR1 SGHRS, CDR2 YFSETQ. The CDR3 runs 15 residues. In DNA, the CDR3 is TGCGCCAGCAGCTTAGAAGGAGCCCCTAGTGAAAAACTGTTTTTT. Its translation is CASSLEGAPSEKLFF. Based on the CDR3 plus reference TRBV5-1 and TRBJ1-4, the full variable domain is KAGVTQTPRYLIKTRGQQVTLSCSPISGHRSVSWYQQTPGQGLQFLFEYFSETQRNKGNFPGRFSGRQFSNSRSEMNVSTLELGDSALYLCASSLEGAPSEKLFFGSGTQLSVL.

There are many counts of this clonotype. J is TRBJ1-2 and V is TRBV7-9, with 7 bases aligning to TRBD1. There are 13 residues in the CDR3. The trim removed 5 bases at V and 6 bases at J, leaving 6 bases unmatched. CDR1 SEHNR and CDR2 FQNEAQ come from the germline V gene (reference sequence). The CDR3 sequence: CASSPQTGNGYTF. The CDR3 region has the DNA TGTGCCAGCAGCCCGCAGACAGGGAATGGCTACACCTTC.

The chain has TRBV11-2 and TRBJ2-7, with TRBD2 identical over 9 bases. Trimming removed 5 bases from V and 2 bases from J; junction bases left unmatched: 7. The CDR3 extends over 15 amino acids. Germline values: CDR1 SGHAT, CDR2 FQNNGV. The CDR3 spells CASSLLAGRTYEQYF. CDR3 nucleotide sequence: TGTGCCAGCAGCCTTCTAGCGGGGCGTACCTACGAGCAGTACTTC. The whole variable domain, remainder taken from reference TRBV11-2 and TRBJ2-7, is EAGVAQSPRYKIIEKRQSVAFWCNPISGHATLYWYQQILGQGPKLLIQFQNNGVVDDSQLPKDRFSAERLKGVDSTLKIQPAKLEDSAVYLCASSLLAGRTYEQYFGPGTRLTVT.

The CDR3 is CSVTTGERASYTF. The CDR3 coding sequence is TGCAGCGTCACCACAGGGGAGAGGGCGAGCTACACCTTC. The V call is TRBV29-1, the J call TRBJ1-2; 7 bases line up with TRBD1. The CDR3 extends over 13 amino acids. J lost 9 bases, V lost 6 bases, and 13 bases had no gene match. Germline CDR1 reads SQVTM; CDR2 reads ANQGSEA.

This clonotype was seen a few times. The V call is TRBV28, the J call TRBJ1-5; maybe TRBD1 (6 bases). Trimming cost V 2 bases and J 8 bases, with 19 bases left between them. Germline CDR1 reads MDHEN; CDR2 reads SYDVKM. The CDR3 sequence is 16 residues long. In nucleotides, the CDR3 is TGTGCCAGCAGTTTAGGCAGGGGACTTGCAACGAAGCCCCAGCATTTT. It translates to CASSLGRGLATKPQHF. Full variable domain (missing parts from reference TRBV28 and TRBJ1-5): DVKVTQSSRYLVKRTGEKVFLECVQDMDHENMFWYRQDPGLGLRLIYFSYDVKMKEKGDIPEGYSVSREKKERFSLILESASTNQTSMYLCASSLGRGLATKPQHFGDGTRLSIL.

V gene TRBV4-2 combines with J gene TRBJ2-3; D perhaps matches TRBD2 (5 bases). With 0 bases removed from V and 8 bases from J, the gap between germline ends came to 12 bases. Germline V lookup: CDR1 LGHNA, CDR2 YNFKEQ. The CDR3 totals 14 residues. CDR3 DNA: TGTGCCAGCAGCCAAGAACTAGTTAAAGCTACGCAGTATTTT. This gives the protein CASSQELVKATQYF.